This is a list of T cell receptor beta chains from one sample in a study of shared T cell receptors in the human thymus. Clones were sequenced by immunoSEQ multiplex PCR, and TCRdb holds only the in-frame ones, with some missing. The data show roughly 550,000 clones, around 82% seen once. These records were also assigned to another study, of human thymus T cells.

Sequencing was carried out using thymocytes. These receptors were taken from a boy younger than two with a congenital heart defect. CDR3s leave out the opening cysteine and the closing phenylalanine or tryptophan. D genes are given only for firm matches. Clone size is given for some rows only: seen once, a few or many times, or a class if the clone is expanded.

D gene	V gene	J gene	CDR3 length	clone size	CDR3 protein
.	TRBV30	TRBJ2-1	14	.	ACLPPDSLIGNEQF
.	TRBV6-6	TRBJ2-3	11	.	ASIRPRTHTQY
TRBD2	TRBV27	TRBJ2-3	11	.	ASSAGGADTQY
.	TRBV19	TRBJ1-1	9	few	ASSIAGEAF
TRBD1	TRBV5-6	TRBJ1-5	13	few	ASSLTGGDDQPQH
TRBD2	TRBV9	TRBJ2-1	12	.	ASSAGTSRHEQF
.	TRBV6-1	TRBJ1-4	10	.	ASSEAREKLF
TRBD1	TRBV7-9	TRBJ1-2	10	.	ASRRQGYGYT
.	TRBV27	TRBJ2-1	10	.	ASITRGNEQF
.	TRBV6-5	TRBJ2-1	12	.	ASSTGYSYNEQF
.	TRBV4-3	TRBJ2-3	15	.	ASSQVPSGHDTDTQY
TRBD2	TRBV14	TRBJ2-3	14	.	ASSQGLGAGEDTQY
.	TRBV2	TRBJ1-5	10	.	ASSGWSQPQH
.	TRBV12-1	TRBJ2-7	15	.	ASSFTYRQGQYYEQY
.	TRBV14	TRBJ2-7	13	.	ASSPLHPGLPEQY
TRBD1	TRBV2	TRBJ1-2	15	.	ASRPTIQGARNYGYT
TRBD2	TRBV28	TRBJ2-3	16	.	ASSSRERGLAGLDTQY
TRBD2	TRBV5-6	TRBJ2-3	13	.	ASSWPSGMEDTQY
.	TRBV27	TRBJ1-3	14	.	ASSQTGEDSGNTIY
TRBD2	TRBV27	TRBJ2-1	12	.	ASSLAGGGGEQF
TRBD2	TRBV4-3	TRBJ2-3	15	.	ASSPAGQREQTDTQY
TRBD1	TRBV15	TRBJ1-5	18	.	ATSRGPPGQTKDSNQPQH
.	TRBV28	TRBJ1-4	16	once	ASSLGGGHSLTNEKLF
TRBD2	TRBV6-1	TRBJ2-1	13	.	ASRAGLAVYNEQF